A selection of T cell receptor beta chains follows, all from one sample in a study of memory CD4+ T cells and cytomegalovirus serostatus. Clones were read by immunoSEQ multiplex PCR, and TCRdb kept only the in-frame ones, dropping some. Among approximately 60,000 clones, roughly 77% were seen once, and the ten largest hold roughly 2.7%. Sample: memory CD4+ T cells from blood. The receptors derive from an adult in good health and CMV-seropositive. Each CDR3 is given with its conserved first and last residue. The order of the fields is V gene, J gene, D gene, clone size, CDR3 protein, CDR3 DNA. A D gene is named only where the DNA matches it firmly. A row's size may be missing; if present it is once, few, many or a size class.

V gene: TRBV30; J gene: TRBJ1-5; D gene: TRBD1; clone size: .; CDR3 protein: CAWSRDRYYQPQHF; CDR3 DNA: TGTGCCTGGAGTAGGGACAGATATTATCAGCCCCAGCATTTT
V gene: TRBV7-7; J gene: TRBJ2-5; D gene: TRBD2; clone size: .; CDR3 protein: CASSLFLQVGGPGGETQYF; CDR3 DNA: TGTGCCAGCAGCTTATTCCTCCAAGTGGGAGGGCCGGGGGGAGAGACCCAGTACTTC
V gene: TRBV6-1; J gene: TRBJ2-3; D gene: TRBD2; clone size: .; CDR3 protein: CASSVRAGGGTEYF; CDR3 DNA: TGTGCCAGCAGTGTAAGAGCGGGAGGGGGCACGGAGTATTTT
V gene: TRBV25-1; J gene: TRBJ2-2; D gene: .; clone size: .; CDR3 protein: CASGPSALPLGELFF; CDR3 DNA: TGTGCCAGCGGTCCCAGCGCTTTACCCTTAGGGGAGCTGTTTTTT
V gene: TRBV30; J gene: TRBJ1-1; D gene: .; clone size: .; CDR3 protein: CAWSSWGGGNNEAFF; CDR3 DNA: TGTGCCTGGAGTTCCTGGGGGGGCGGCAATAATGAAGCTTTCTTT
V gene: TRBV6-1; J gene: TRBJ2-2; D gene: .; clone size: once; CDR3 protein: CASSETVGAGELFF; CDR3 DNA: TGTGCCAGCAGTGAAACGGTAGGGGCCGGGGAGCTGTTTTTT
V gene: TRBV9; J gene: TRBJ2-1; D gene: TRBD2; clone size: .; CDR3 protein: CASSVGGRAINEQFF; CDR3 DNA: TGTGCCAGCAGCGTAGGAGGGAGGGCCATCAATGAGCAGTTCTTC
V gene: TRBV29-1; J gene: TRBJ2-1; D gene: TRBD2; clone size: .; CDR3 protein: CSVGQAGVTYNEQFF; CDR3 DNA: TGCAGCGTTGGACAAGCGGGGGTCACCTACAATGAGCAGTTCTTC
V gene: TRBV6-6; J gene: TRBJ1-1; D gene: .; clone size: few; CDR3 protein: CASSSTDRGSPFF; CDR3 DNA: TGTGCCAGCAGTTCCACCGACAGAGGCTCGCCTTTCTTT
V gene: TRBV5-4; J gene: TRBJ2-1; D gene: .; clone size: .; CDR3 protein: CASSIARLGSYNEQFF; CDR3 DNA: TGTGCCAGCAGCATCGCCCGACTAGGCTCCTACAATGAGCAGTTCTTC
V gene: TRBV6-5; J gene: TRBJ1-1; D gene: .; clone size: once; CDR3 protein: CVTGGSTEAFF; CDR3 DNA: TGTGTCACGGGGGGGAGCACTGAAGCTTTCTTT
V gene: TRBV28; J gene: TRBJ2-1; D gene: .; clone size: .; CDR3 protein: CASSDTNTDEQFF; CDR3 DNA: TGTGCCAGCTCAGACACAAACACGGATGAGCAGTTCTTC